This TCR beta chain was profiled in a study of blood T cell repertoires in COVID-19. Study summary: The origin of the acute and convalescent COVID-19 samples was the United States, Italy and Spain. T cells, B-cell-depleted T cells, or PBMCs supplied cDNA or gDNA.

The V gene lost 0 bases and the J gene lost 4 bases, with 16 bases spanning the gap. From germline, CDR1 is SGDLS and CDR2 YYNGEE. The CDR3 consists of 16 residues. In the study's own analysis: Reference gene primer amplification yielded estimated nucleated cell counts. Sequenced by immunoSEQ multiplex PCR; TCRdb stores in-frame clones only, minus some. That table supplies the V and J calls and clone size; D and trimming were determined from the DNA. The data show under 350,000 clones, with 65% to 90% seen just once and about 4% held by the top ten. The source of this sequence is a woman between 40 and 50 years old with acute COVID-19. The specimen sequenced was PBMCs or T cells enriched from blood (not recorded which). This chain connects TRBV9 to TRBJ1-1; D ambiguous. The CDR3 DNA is TGTGCCAGCAGCGTAGGTGCGGACCTCGGGGTCACTGAAGCTTTCTTT. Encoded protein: CASSVGADLGVTEAFF.